The clone carrying this T cell receptor (beta chain) was seen many times. This CDR3 has 15 residues. CDR1 and CDR2 (germline): MDHEN, SYDVKM. Trimming removed 6 bases from V and 7 bases from J; junction bases left unmatched: 13. These data are taken from a study of T cells in Graves' hyperthyroidism and ophthalmopathy. Study-wide context: The authors collected peripheral blood at initial diagnosis, before any treatment.

The study included ophthalmopathy patients with Clinical Activity Score at least 3, NOSPECS grade at least 4 and duration under 3 months. TCR beta CDR3 region amplification was performed from RNA transcripts. A first-round RT-PCR of the TCR CDR3 used the HTBI primer set. TCRdb independently ran MiXCR on the multiplex PCR reads; one entry per CDR3 protein. Among about 370,000 distinct CDR3 sequences, 13% to 15% were seen once, and the ten largest hold roughly a fifth. The material sequenced was blood. The clonotype comes from a woman aged 60-70 years with Graves' ophthalmopathy. This chain connects TRBV28 to TRBJ2-7, with TRBD2 matching 9 bases. As DNA, the CDR3 is TGTGCCAGCAGCTCCCCCTTAGCGGGAGTCTGGGAGCAGTACTTC. Amino acid sequence: CASSSPLAGVWEQYF.